The 8 T cell receptor beta chains in this list originate from one sample, sequenced in a study of OX40 agonist ivuxolimab in advanced cancers. Repertoires were generated with immunoSEQ multiplex PCR, while TCRdb's copy carries only in-frame clones and drops some. The profile shows roughly 20,000 clones, 80% to 90% of them singletons. The source was CD4+ or CD8+ T cells sorted from blood, collected in a trial of the OX40 agonist ivuxolimab. These receptors came from an adult with an advanced solid tumor such as melanoma, head and neck, liver or kidney cancer.

The V and J genes are TRBV13 and TRBJ1-3; D unclear. CDR3 size: 12 residues. Germline V gene data show CDR1 as PRHDT and CDR2 as FYEKMQ (reference sequence). Trimming cost V 8 bases and J 4 bases, with 9 bases left between them. CDR3 bases: TGTGCCAGCTCCCCCTCCGGAAACACCATATATTTT. This translates into CASSPSGNTIYF.

This clone is classed as large. The V gene is TRBV4-1, the J gene TRBJ2-1, with 7 positions matching TRBD1. The CDR3 has 16 amino acids. V gave up 3 bases and J gave up 5 bases; unmatched junction bases: 10. Germline CDR1 reads MGHRA; CDR2 reads YSYEKL. This chain's CDR3 is CASSQGPGQPNNEQFF. The CDR3, as DNA: TGCGCCAGCAGCCAGGGGCCGGGACAGCCAAACAATGAGCAGTTCTTC.

V usage is TRBV9 and J usage is TRBJ1-2, with 7 positions matching TRBD1. The CDR3 is 13 amino acids. After removal of 3 bases from V and 5 bases from J, the junction contained 4 bases not matched to a gene. Looked up from germline, CDR1 is SGDLS and CDR2 is YYNGEE. CDR3 bases: TGTGCCAGCAGCGCCGAGGGACAGTATGGCTACACCTTC. It codes for CASSAEGQYGYTF. The full variable domain, rest sourced from reference TRBV9 and TRBJ1-2, is DSGVTQTPKHLITATGQRVTLRCSPRSGDLSVYWYQQSLDQGLQFLIQYYNGEERAKGNILERFSAQQFPDLHSELNLSSLELGDSALYFCASSAEGQYGYTFGSGTRLTVV.

In this sample, this clone turned up once. The V gene is TRBV9, the J gene TRBJ1-2, with 11 nucleotides matching TRBD1. With 3 bases clipped from V and 4 bases from J, the junction kept 5 bases outside the gene matches. Per the germline V gene, CDR1 is SGDLS and CDR2 is YYNGEE. The CDR3 length is 15 residues. CDR3 nucleotide sequence: TGTGCCAGCAGCGACCGGGACAGGGGGACCTATGGCTACACCTTC. Protein sequence: CASSDRDRGTYGYTF.

The V and J genes are TRBV6-6 and TRBJ2-7; maybe TRBD2 (5 bases). The V gene's germline CDR1 is MNHNY and CDR2 SVGAGI (reference sequence). Trimming removed 5 bases at V and 0 bases at J, with 8 bases between. This CDR3 comprises 13 residues. DNA for the CDR3: TGTGCCAGCAGTCCGGGGTTCTCCTACGAGCAGTACTTC. This codes for CASSPGFSYEQYF.

The J gene is TRBJ1-2, the V gene TRBV29-1; D gene uncertain. Germline CDR1 SQVTM, CDR2 ANQGSEA. V was trimmed by 5 bases and J by 6 bases, leaving 10 bases between them. CDR3 length: 11 amino acids. This CDR3 is CSVPGSDGYTF. In DNA, the CDR3 is TGCAGCGTTCCGGGGTCCGATGGCTACACCTTC.

The J gene is TRBJ2-1, the V gene TRBV7-3; TRBD1 agrees at 9 bases. Germline CDR1 reads SGHTA; CDR2 reads FQGTGA. Losses at the gene ends were 2 bases for V and 11 bases for J; bases not matched to a gene: 4. The CDR3 is made up of 13 amino acids. CDR3 region: CASSLGQGLKQFF. The CDR3 DNA sequence: TGTGCCAGCAGCTTAGGACAGGGGTTGAAGCAGTTCTTC. Drawing the rest from reference TRBV7-3 and TRBJ2-1, the complete variable domain is GAGVSQTPSNKVTEKGKYVELRCDPISGHTALYWYRQSLGQGPEFLIYFQGTGAADDSGLPNDRFFAVRPEGSVSTLKIQRTERGDSAVYLCASSLGQGLKQFFGPGTRLTVL.

The V gene is TRBV7-9, the J gene TRBJ1-2; D ambiguous. This CDR3 spans 13 amino acids. Germline CDR1 SEHNR, CDR2 FQNEAQ (reference sequence). Trimming took 3 bases from V and 8 from J, leaving 13 bases between them. This CDR3 reads CASSLDPYRGYTF. CDR3 nucleotides: TGTGCCAGCAGCTTGGACCCCTATCGCGGCTACACCTTC.